This T cell receptor (beta chain) was retrieved from a study of monozygotic twins with inflammatory bowel disease (dated by TCRdb to between 2017 and 2020). Background for the entire study: The full study comprised some 30 monozygotic twin pairs: nine German pairs (four IBD-concordant, five IBD-discordant) and 19 IBD-discordant Danish pairs. Within discordant pairs, disease-associated traits were sought mainly by comparing IBD patients with their genetically identical healthy co-twins. Each individual had, on average, about 151 000 unique TCRalpha sequences and 181 000 unique TCRbeta sequences available for analysis. The study at large found these results: Because patients received different immunosuppressive treatments, the repertoires may have picked up extra background noise and variability between individuals. Different T cell subtypes could not be distinguished in the analysis. No single strong signal or clonotype linked to IBD turned up in the results, so the idea that one exists was not supported. Measured by the inverse Simpson index, TCRbeta repertoire diversity was lower in IBD patients than in their healthy co-twins. Fewer clonotypes were shared with other individuals by IBD patients than by healthy twins, most markedly in patients showing signs of disease activity. Repertoire similarity did not differ between concordant and discordant twins, which could be due to limited statistical power.

Note on this clonotype: Its antigen remains undetermined.

The library was obtained by 5' RACE. Each TCR library was prepared from 3,500 to 4,500 ng of total RNA. For each sample, cDNA synthesis was carried out in eight separate reactions using SMARTScribe reverse transcriptase. Unique molecular identifiers containing a 6-nucleotide sample barcode were introduced through template switching during cDNA synthesis. TCRalpha and TCRbeta cDNA was amplified by two nested PCRs of 16 and 9 cycles, with bead purification after each PCR. Before amplification, the cDNA was treated with uracil DNA-glycosylase and purified using the QIAquick PCR purification kit. The second PCR was the step at which Illumina TruSeq-compatible adapters and sample-specific barcodes were added. TapeStation and Qubit were used to check library quality and concentration, and 5 ng of each library was pooled. The pooled libraries were sequenced with 2 x 100 bp reads and custom sequencing primers on an Illumina HiSeq2500 single-index Rapid Run. On the study's bioinformatics: UMI-based consensus assembly with MiGEC version 1.2.6 was used to correct PCR and sequencing errors. MiXCR version 2.1.1 was used to carry out V(D)J alignment, clonotype assembly and CDR3 extraction. Gene usage, clonotype sharing and MAIT/NKT TCR abundance were normalised by analysing the top 1000, 10 000 and 20 000 clonotypes per sample. Diversity was computed as the inverse Simpson index with the vegan R package after downsampling to 27 000 UMIs. Paired Mann-Whitney U tests were applied to discordant twin pairs, and Benjamini-Hochberg correction was used for multiple testing. TCRdb reprocessed the reads; each CDR3 protein sequence makes one entry, and DNA is unavailable. The V and J calls, along with clone size, are taken from TCRdb and not from the paper's own processing. The sample's own table lists just over 300,000 distinct CDR3 sequences. The ten largest make up more than 4.5% of the sample.

From each donor, an approximately 2.5 ml peripheral blood sample was collected into PAXgene tubes and kept at -80 degrees C. Without T cell sorting, total RNA was isolated from whole blood using the PAXgene blood miRNA kit on an automated QIAcube. Peripheral blood from monozygotic twin pairs, either concordant or discordant for inflammatory bowel disease, underwent deep TCRalpha and TCRbeta repertoire profiling that used unique molecular barcoding. Smoking habits were recorded for all twin pairs, and individuals were classified as current, former or never smokers. The sequenced material came from blood. This receptor was obtained from a human donor with ulcerative colitis or Crohn's disease, or a healthy co-twin of an affected twin (not recorded which).

The CDR3 region has the sequence CASSFGDRGRGGELFF. The chain is encoded by TRBV5-1 joined to TRBJ2-2; TCRdb designates TRBD1, a call that cannot be tested without DNA. The CDR3 contains 16 residues, cysteine and phenylalanine counted. No DNA is given. For CDR1 and CDR2, the germline V gene lists SGHRS and YFSETQ.